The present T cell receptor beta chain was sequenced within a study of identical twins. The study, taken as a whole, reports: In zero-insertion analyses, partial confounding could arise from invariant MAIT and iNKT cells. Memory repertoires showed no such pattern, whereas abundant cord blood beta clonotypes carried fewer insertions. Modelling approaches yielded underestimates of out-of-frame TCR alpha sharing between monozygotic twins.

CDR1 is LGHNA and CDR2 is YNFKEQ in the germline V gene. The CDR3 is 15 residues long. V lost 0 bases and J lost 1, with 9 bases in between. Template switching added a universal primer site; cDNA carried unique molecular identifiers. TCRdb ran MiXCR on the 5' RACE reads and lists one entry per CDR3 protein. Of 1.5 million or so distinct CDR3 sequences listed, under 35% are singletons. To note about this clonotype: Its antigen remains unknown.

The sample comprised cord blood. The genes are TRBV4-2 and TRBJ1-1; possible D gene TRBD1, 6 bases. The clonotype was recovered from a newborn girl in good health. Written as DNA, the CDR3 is TGTGCCAGCAGCCAAGAACAGGGAACGAACACTGAAGCTTTCTTT. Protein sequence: CASSQEQGTNTEAFF.